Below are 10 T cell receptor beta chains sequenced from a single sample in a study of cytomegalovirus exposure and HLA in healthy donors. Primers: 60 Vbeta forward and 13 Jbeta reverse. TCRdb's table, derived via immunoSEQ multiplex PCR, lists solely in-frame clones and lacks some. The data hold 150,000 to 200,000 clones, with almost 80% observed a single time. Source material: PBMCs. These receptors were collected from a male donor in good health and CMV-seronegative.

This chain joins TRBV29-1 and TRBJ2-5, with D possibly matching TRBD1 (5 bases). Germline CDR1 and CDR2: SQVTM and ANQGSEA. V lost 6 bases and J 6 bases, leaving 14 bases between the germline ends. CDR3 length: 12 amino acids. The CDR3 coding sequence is TGCAGCGTCTTCAGGGTTGGGAAGACCCAGTACTTC. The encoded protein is CSVFRVGKTQYF. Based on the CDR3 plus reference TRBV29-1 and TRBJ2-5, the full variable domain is SAVISQKPSRDICQRGTSLTIQCQVDSQVTMMFWYRQQPGQSLTLIATANQGSEATYESGFVIDKFPISRPNLTFSTLTVSNMSPEDSSIYLCSVFRVGKTQYFGPGTRLLVL.

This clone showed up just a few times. The CDR3 DNA sequence: TGTGCCAGCAGTTTAAGGGGGCACACTGAAGCTTTCTTT. Its protein is CASSLRGHTEAFF. The chain recombines TRBV28 with TRBJ1-1, with 7 positions matching TRBD1. Germline-derived CDR1 and CDR2 are MDHEN and SYDVKM. Unmatched junction bases numbered 0, after V lost 2 bases and J lost 3 bases. The length of the CDR3 is 13 residues.

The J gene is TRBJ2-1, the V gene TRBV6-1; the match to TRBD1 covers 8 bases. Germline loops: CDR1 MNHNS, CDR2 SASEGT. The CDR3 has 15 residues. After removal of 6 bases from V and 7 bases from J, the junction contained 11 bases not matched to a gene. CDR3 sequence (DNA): TGTGCCAGCAGCATCTCGAGCTGGACAGGGAATGAGCAGTTCTTC. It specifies CASSISSWTGNEQFF.

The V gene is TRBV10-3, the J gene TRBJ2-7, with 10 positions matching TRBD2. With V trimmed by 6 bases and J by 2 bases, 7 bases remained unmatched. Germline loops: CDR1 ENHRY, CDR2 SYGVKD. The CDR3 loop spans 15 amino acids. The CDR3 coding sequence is TGTGCCATCAGGGGGCTAGCGGGAGACCCCTACGAGCAGTACTTC. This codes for CAIRGLAGDPYEQYF.

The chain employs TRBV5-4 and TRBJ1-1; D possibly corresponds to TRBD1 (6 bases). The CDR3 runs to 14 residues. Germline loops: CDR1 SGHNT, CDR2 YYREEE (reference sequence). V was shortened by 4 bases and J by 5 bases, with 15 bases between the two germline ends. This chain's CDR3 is CASSNPSRGTEAFF. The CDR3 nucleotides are TGTGCCAGCAGCAACCCCAGTAGGGGGACTGAAGCTTTCTTT.

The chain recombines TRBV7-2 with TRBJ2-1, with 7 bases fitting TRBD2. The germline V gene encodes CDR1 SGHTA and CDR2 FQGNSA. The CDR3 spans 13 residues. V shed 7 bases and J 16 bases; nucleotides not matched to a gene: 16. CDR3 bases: TGTGCCAGCACCCCCGAGCCGGCACTAGCGAAATTCTTC. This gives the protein CASTPEPALAKFF. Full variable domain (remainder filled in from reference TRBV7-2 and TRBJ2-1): GAGVSQSPSNKVTEKGKDVELRCDPISGHTALYWYRQSLGQGLEFLIYFQGNSAPDKSGLPSDRFSAERTGGSVSTLTIQRTQQEDSAVYLCASTPEPALAKFFGPGTRLTVL.

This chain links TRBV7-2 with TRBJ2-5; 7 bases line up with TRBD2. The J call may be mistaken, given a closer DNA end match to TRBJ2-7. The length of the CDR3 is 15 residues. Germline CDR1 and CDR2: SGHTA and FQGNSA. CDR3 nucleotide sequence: TGTGCCAGCAGCCCAGGGAGGGGACGTACCTACGAGCAGTACTTC. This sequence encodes CASSPGRGRTYEQYF.

DNA for the CDR3: TGCAGCGTTGGGGGGGGGCAATCCCATAACTATGGCTACACCTTC. Translated: CSVGGGQSHNYGYTF. The chain is built from TRBV29-1 and TRBJ1-2; D perhaps matches TRBD1 (6 bases). This CDR3 region has 15 residues. Germline V gene data show CDR1 as SQVTM and CDR2 as ANQGSEA. V gave up 4 bases and J gave up 1 base, with 16 bases separating them.

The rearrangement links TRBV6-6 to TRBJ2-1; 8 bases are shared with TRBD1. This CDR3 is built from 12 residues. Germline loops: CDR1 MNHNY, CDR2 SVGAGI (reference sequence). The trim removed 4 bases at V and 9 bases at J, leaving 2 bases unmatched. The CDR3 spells CASSSQGVEQFF. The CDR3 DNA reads TGTGCCAGCAGTTCACAGGGGGTTGAGCAGTTCTTC.

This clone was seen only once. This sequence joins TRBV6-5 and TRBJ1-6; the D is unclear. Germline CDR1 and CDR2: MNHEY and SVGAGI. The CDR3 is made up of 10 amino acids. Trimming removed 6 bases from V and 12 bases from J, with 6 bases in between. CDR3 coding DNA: TGTGCCAGCAGCCATTTACCCCTCCACTTT. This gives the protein CASSHLPLHF.